This is a list of T cell receptor beta chains from one sample in a study of pediatric ulcerative colitis. Some clones are missing from TCRdb's copy, which holds only in-frame ones; the method was immunoSEQ multiplex PCR. This sample has tens of thousands of clones, with more than 75% found just once. The specimen was blood. The receptors derive from a boy between 5 and 17 years old who was a control in a study of pediatric ulcerative colitis. The CDR3 runs from the conserved cysteine through the conserved F or W. Fields, in order: D gene, V gene, clone size, J gene, CDR3 protein, CDR3 DNA. D genes are given only for firm matches. Only part of the rows carry a size: once, few, many, or a class if the clone is expanded.

-,TRBV29-1,-,TRBJ1-2,CSVELSTTNYGYTF,TGCAGCGTTGAACTGTCGACAACTAACTATGGCTACACCTTC
-,TRBV5-1,-,TRBJ1-1,CASSPGTPNTEAFF,TGCGCCAGCAGCCCCGGGACACCGAACACTGAAGCTTTCTTT
-,TRBV21-1,-,TRBJ1-5,CASSKGSGGYSNQPQHF,TGTGCCAGCAGCAAAGGGTCCGGGGGTTATAGCAATCAGCCCCAGCATTTT
TRBD1,TRBV19,-,TRBJ1-1,CASSPTGGYEAFF,TGTGCCAGTAGTCCGACAGGGGGTTATGAAGCTTTCTTT
TRBD1,TRBV30,-,TRBJ2-7,CAWMTGYEQYF,TGTGCCTGGATGACAGGGTACGAGCAGTACTTC
-,TRBV2,-,TRBJ2-3,CASRFRDNTDTQYF,TGTGCCAGCAGGTTCCGGGACAACACAGATACGCAGTATTTT
-,TRBV18,-,TRBJ2-2,CASSPTAGELFF,TGTGCCAGCTCACCAACGGCCGGGGAGCTGTTTTTT
-,TRBV7-7,-,TRBJ2-1,CASSLQGQYNEQFF,TGTGCTAGCAGCTTACAAGGACAGTACAATGAGCAGTTCTTC
-,TRBV10-3,few,TRBJ2-1,CAISESTRGGLNEQFF,TGTGCCATCAGTGAGTCGACTCGGGGAGGCCTCAATGAGCAGTTCTTC
-,TRBV19,-,TRBJ1-5,CASNLGGAGQPQHF,TGTGCCAGTAATTTAGGAGGGGCAGGTCAGCCCCAGCATTTT
-,TRBV7-9,-,TRBJ2-2,CASSFGGFGGELFF,TGTGCCAGCAGCTTTGGTGGTTTCGGCGGGGAGCTGTTTTTT
TRBD2,TRBV30,-,TRBJ2-2,CAWSVLFRGGPGTGELFF,TGTGCCTGGAGTGTTTTATTTCGGGGAGGGCCTGGGACCGGGGAGCTGTTTTTT
-,TRBV27,-,TRBJ1-6,CASSFGAGSPLHF,TGTGCCAGCAGTTTTGGGGCTGGATCACCCCTCCACTTT
-,TRBV5-1,-,TRBJ2-5,CASSKGGREETQYF,TGCGCCAGCAGCAAGGGGGGCAGGGAAGAGACCCAGTACTTC
TRBD1,TRBV19,-,TRBJ2-1,CASSSPTGAPHEQFF,TGTGCCAGTAGTTCTCCGACAGGGGCCCCACATGAGCAGTTCTTC
-,TRBV19,-,TRBJ2-2,CASKKDSFAGELFF,TGTGCCAGTAAGAAAGACTCGTTCGCCGGGGAGCTGTTTTTT
-,TRBV11-2,-,TRBJ2-7,CASSLDPGYEQYF,TGTGCCAGCAGCTTAGATCCAGGCTACGAGCAGTACTTC
TRBD2,TRBV7-9,-,TRBJ2-1,CASSRSRGLAGADEQFF,TGTGCCAGCAGCCGATCCCGGGGACTAGCGGGAGCTGATGAGCAGTTCTTC
-,TRBV7-9,-,TRBJ2-1,CASSLYDREGHEQFF,TGTGCCAGCAGCTTATACGACAGGGAGGGTCATGAGCAGTTCTTC
-,TRBV6-5,-,TRBJ2-7,CASSFNNPGEQYF,TGTGCCAGCAGTTTCAACAACCCGGGGGAGCAGTACTTC
TRBD1,TRBV5-5,-,TRBJ1-1,CASSLGQGRKNTEAFF,TGTGCCAGCAGCTTGGGACAGGGTAGGAAGAACACTGAAGCTTTCTTT
-,TRBV19,-,TRBJ2-1,CASSIGFQGTNEQFF,TGTGCCAGTAGTATAGGGTTCCAGGGGACCAATGAGCAGTTCTTC
-,TRBV29-1,-,TRBJ2-7,CSVESPAAWGEQYF,TGCAGCGTTGAATCCCCGGCTGCTTGGGGCGAGCAGTACTTC
-,TRBV4-3,-,TRBJ1-5,CASSQEAWNSNQPQHF,TGCGCCAGCAGCCAAGAGGCCTGGAATAGCAATCAGCCCCAGCATTTT
-,TRBV11-2,-,TRBJ2-7,CASSPGMSSYEQYF,TGTGCCAGCAGCCCGGGAATGAGCTCCTACGAGCAGTACTTC
-,TRBV10-3,-,TRBJ1-2,CAISDGGSGKSNYGYTF,TGTGCCATCAGTGACGGTGGTTCGGGAAAATCCAACTATGGCTACACCTTC
TRBD1,TRBV27,-,TRBJ2-7,CASSVGTGGYYEQYF,TGTGCCAGCAGTGTCGGGACAGGGGGTTACTACGAGCAGTACTTC
-,TRBV6-4,-,TRBJ1-6,CASSDSSNSPLHF,TGTGCCAGCAGTGACTCGAGTAATTCACCCCTCCACTTT
TRBD2,TRBV15,-,TRBJ2-7,CATSRDPAGGYEQYF,TGTGCCACCAGCAGAGATCCAGCGGGGGGCTACGAGCAGTACTTC
-,TRBV5-5,-,TRBJ1-5,CASSLVRSNQPQHF,TGTGCCAGCAGCTTGGTACGTAGTAATCAGCCCCAGCATTTT
TRBD1,TRBV29-1,-,TRBJ2-7,CSVVTGEGYEQYF,TGCAGCGTTGTGACAGGGGAAGGTTACGAGCAGTACTTC
TRBD1,TRBV30,-,TRBJ1-4,CAWSVGQPNEKLFF,TGTGCCTGGAGTGTGGGACAGCCTAATGAAAAACTGTTTTTT
-,TRBV9,-,TRBJ2-1,CASAGMGNEQFF,TGTGCCAGCGCTGGGATGGGAAATGAGCAGTTCTTC
-,TRBV5-1,-,TRBJ1-5,CASSLGVNQPQHF,TGCGCCAGCAGCTTGGGCGTCAATCAGCCCCAGCATTTT
-,TRBV28,-,TRBJ2-2,CASSFISGVNTGELFF,TGTGCCAGCAGTTTCATCTCGGGGGTGAACACCGGGGAGCTGTTTTTT
-,TRBV27,-,TRBJ2-7,CASSLFASRSRDEQYF,TGTGCCAGCAGTTTATTCGCGAGTCGGTCCCGTGACGAGCAGTACTTC
-,TRBV4-1,-,TRBJ2-1,CASSQVSLDNEQFF,TGCGCCAGCAGCCAAGTTTCACTAGACAATGAGCAGTTCTTC
TRBD1,TRBV2,-,TRBJ1-1,CASSSQGAEAFF,TGTGCCAGCAGTTCACAGGGGGCTGAAGCTTTCTTT
-,TRBV10-3,-,TRBJ1-2,CAISESSQAYGYTF,TGTGCCATCAGTGAGTCTTCGCAGGCCTATGGCTACACCTTC
-,TRBV7-9,-,TRBJ2-5,CASSLPLPAETQYF,TGTGCCAGCAGCTTACCCCTCCCAGCCGAGACCCAGTACTTC
-,TRBV9,once,TRBJ2-6,CASSTAAGANVLTF,TGTGCCAGCAGCACAGCAGCGGGGGCCAACGTCCTGACTTTC
-,TRBV5-4,-,TRBJ2-6,CASSLGGLSTNVLTF,TGTGCCAGCAGCTTGGGGGGGTTGAGTACCAACGTCCTGACTTTC
-,TRBV4-3,-,TRBJ2-1,CASSQEGRGYNEQFF,TGCGCCAGCAGCCAAGAGGGCAGGGGTTACAATGAGCAGTTCTTC
-,TRBV29-1,-,TRBJ1-2,CSAGPGLGNYGYTF,TGCAGCGCCGGCCCGGGCCTTGGTAACTATGGCTACACCTTC
-,TRBV5-8,-,TRBJ1-6,CASSLLGGRSPLHF,TGTGCCAGCAGCTTGTTGGGCGGTCGTTCACCCCTCCACTTT
TRBD2,TRBV27,-,TRBJ2-7,CASRTSDSYEQYF,TGTGCCAGCAGGACTAGCGATTCCTACGAGCAGTACTTC
-,TRBV5-1,-,TRBJ2-1,CASSLGTIYNEQFF,TGCGCCAGCAGCCTAGGGACCATCTACAATGAGCAGTTCTTC
-,TRBV12-5,-,TRBJ1-1,CASGLFGLEAFF,TGTGCTAGTGGTTTGTTTGGGCTTGAAGCTTTCTTT
-,TRBV13,-,TRBJ2-7,CASSFEASYEQYF,TGTGCCAGCAGCTTTGAAGCCTCCTACGAGCAGTACTTC
TRBD1,TRBV5-1,-,TRBJ2-1,CASSLAGQDNEQFF,TGCGCCAGCAGCTTGGCCGGACAGGACAATGAGCAGTTCTTC
-,TRBV4-1,-,TRBJ1-1,CASSHPREGRGTEAFF,TGCGCCAGCAGCCACCCTCGGGAAGGGAGGGGGACTGAAGCTTTCTTT
-,TRBV19,few,TRBJ2-7,CASSLDSSYEQYF,TGTGCCAGTAGCCTGGACAGTTCCTACGAGCAGTACTTC
TRBD1,TRBV28,-,TRBJ2-2,CASSPGTGYTGELFF,TGTGCCAGCAGTCCTGGGACAGGGTACACCGGGGAGCTGTTTTTT
-,TRBV6-1,-,TRBJ2-7,CASSGEGVSRTGDSYEQYF,TGTGCCAGCAGTGGAGAAGGAGTCAGCAGGACGGGGGACTCCTACGAGCAGTACTTC
-,TRBV4-3,-,TRBJ1-4,CASSQARASTNEKLFF,TGCGCCAGCAGCCAGGCTAGGGCGTCAACTAATGAAAAACTGTTTTTT
TRBD2,TRBV19,-,TRBJ2-1,CASTPGGGRFNNEQFF,TGTGCCAGTACCCCTGGGGGCGGGAGGTTCAACAATGAGCAGTTCTTC
TRBD2,TRBV4-1,-,TRBJ2-3,CASSQTGPLAGDTQYF,TGCGCCAGCAGCCAAACGGGACCTCTAGCGGGGGATACGCAGTATTTT
-,TRBV18,-,TRBJ1-5,CASSSGQPLFGNQPQHF,TGTGCCAGCTCATCAGGACAGCCCCTTTTTGGCAATCAGCCCCAGCATTTT
TRBD2,TRBV29-1,-,TRBJ2-3,CSVPGLAGIRTDTQYF,TGCAGCGTCCCCGGACTAGCGGGAATACGCACAGATACGCAGTATTTT